Listed below are T cell receptor beta chains from one sample, sequenced in a study of neurological immune-mediated disorders. TCRdb called the 5' RACE reads again in MiXCR, with one record for every CDR3 protein. Of 65,000 to 70,000 distinct CDR3 sequences listed, 4.1% are singletons. The source material was PBMCs. These receptors came from a man aged 50 to 59 with multiple sclerosis. The CDR3 runs from the conserved cysteine through the conserved F or W. D genes are given only for firm matches. Size tells how often a clone was seen (once, few, many) or the class of an expanded clone, and some rows leave it out.

j_call: TRBJ2-2; d_call: -; v_call: TRBV24-1; clone_size: few; cdr3_nt: TGTGCCACCAGCAGGGAAACGAACACCGGGGAGCTGTTTTTT; cdr3_aa: CATSRETNTGELFF
j_call: TRBJ1-1; d_call: TRBD1; v_call: TRBV6-6; clone_size: many; cdr3_nt: TGTGCCAGCAGTTCAACAGACAGGGGGTCCGCTGAAGCTTTCTTT; cdr3_aa: CASSSTDRGSAEAFF
j_call: TRBJ1-6; d_call: TRBD1; v_call: TRBV12-3/TRBV12-4; clone_size: many; cdr3_nt: TGTGCCAGCAGGGACCGGGACAGGGAAAATTCACCCCTCCACTTT; cdr3_aa: CASRDRDRENSPLHF
j_call: TRBJ1-5; d_call: -; v_call: TRBV20-1; clone_size: many; cdr3_nt: TGCAGTGCTAGTCTGGGGGCCAATCAGCCCCAGAATTTT; cdr3_aa: CSASLGANQPQNF
j_call: TRBJ2-7; d_call: TRBD1; v_call: TRBV7-3; clone_size: many; cdr3_nt: TGTGCCAGCAGCTTAAGGGGCTCCGGACAGGGCCACGAGCAGTACTTC; cdr3_aa: CASSLRGSGQGHEQYF
j_call: TRBJ1-2; d_call: TRBD1; v_call: TRBV7-9; clone_size: many; cdr3_nt: TGTGCCAGCAGACGACAGGGGGGTTTCTATGGCTACACCTTC; cdr3_aa: CASRRQGGFYGYTF
j_call: TRBJ1-2; d_call: -; v_call: TRBV5-6; clone_size: many; cdr3_nt: TGTGCCAGCAGCTTCGACAGATATGGCTACACCTTC; cdr3_aa: CASSFDRYGYTF
j_call: TRBJ2-1; d_call: -; v_call: TRBV7-3; clone_size: many; cdr3_nt: TGTGCCAGCAGCAAGGACAGCAGCTCCTACAATGAGCAGTTCTTC; cdr3_aa: CASSKDSSSYNEQFF
j_call: TRBJ2-1; d_call: -; v_call: TRBV15; clone_size: many; cdr3_nt: TGTGCCACCAGCAGAGATTTTGGTGGATCCTACAATGAGCAGTTCTTC; cdr3_aa: CATSRDFGGSYNEQFF
j_call: TRBJ1-4; d_call: -; v_call: TRBV5-1; clone_size: many; cdr3_nt: TGCGCCAGCAGCTTGGGGACGGGTGATGAAAAACTGTTTTTT; cdr3_aa: CASSLGTGDEKLFF
j_call: TRBJ2-4; d_call: TRBD2; v_call: TRBV9; clone_size: many; cdr3_nt: TGTGCCAGCAGCGTAGCTGAAGAGACTAGCGGCTCCCTAGCCAAAAACATTCAGTACTTC; cdr3_aa: CASSVAEETSGSLAKNIQYF
j_call: TRBJ2-7; d_call: -; v_call: TRBV11-2; clone_size: many; cdr3_nt: TGTGCCAGCAGCTTAGCGGTGGGACTGGCCGGTTCCTACGAGCAGTACTTC; cdr3_aa: CASSLAVGLAGSYEQYF
j_call: TRBJ2-2; d_call: -; v_call: TRBV6-6; clone_size: -; cdr3_nt: TGTGCCAGCGGGAGCACCGGGGAGCTGTTTTTT; cdr3_aa: CASGSTGELFF
j_call: TRBJ1-5; d_call: -; v_call: TRBV20-1; clone_size: -; cdr3_nt: TGCAGTGCTAGGGGGGAATTGAGCAATCAGCCCCAGCATTTT; cdr3_aa: CSARGELSNQPQHF
j_call: TRBJ1-1; d_call: -; v_call: TRBV15; clone_size: many; cdr3_nt: TGTGCCACCAGCAGAGATAGGAGCCTCCAAAGGGCTGAAGCTTTCTTT; cdr3_aa: CATSRDRSLQRAEAFF
j_call: TRBJ1-6; d_call: -; v_call: TRBV27; clone_size: many; cdr3_nt: TGTGCCAGCAGTCCTAACATTGGCAGCCCCCTCCACTTT; cdr3_aa: CASSPNIGSPLHF
j_call: TRBJ1-2; d_call: -; v_call: TRBV5-1; clone_size: many; cdr3_nt: TGCGCCAGCAGGGTCGGAGGATCAGCTAACTATGGCTACACCTTC; cdr3_aa: CASRVGGSANYGYTF
j_call: TRBJ1-1; d_call: -; v_call: TRBV7-2; clone_size: many; cdr3_nt: TGTGCCAGCAGCTTATCTCCAGGGGTGGGCACTGAAGCTTTCTTT; cdr3_aa: CASSLSPGVGTEAFF
j_call: TRBJ2-5; d_call: TRBD2; v_call: TRBV7-2; clone_size: many; cdr3_nt: TGTGCCAGCAGCTTAGCGCTAGCCGGGACTAGCGGGGAACAAGAGACCCAGTACTTC; cdr3_aa: CASSLALAGTSGEQETQYF
j_call: TRBJ1-2; d_call: TRBD1; v_call: TRBV12-3/TRBV12-4; clone_size: many; cdr3_nt: TGTGCCAGCAGTCACCCCCGGACAGGGGATGGCTACACCTTC; cdr3_aa: CASSHPRTGDGYTF